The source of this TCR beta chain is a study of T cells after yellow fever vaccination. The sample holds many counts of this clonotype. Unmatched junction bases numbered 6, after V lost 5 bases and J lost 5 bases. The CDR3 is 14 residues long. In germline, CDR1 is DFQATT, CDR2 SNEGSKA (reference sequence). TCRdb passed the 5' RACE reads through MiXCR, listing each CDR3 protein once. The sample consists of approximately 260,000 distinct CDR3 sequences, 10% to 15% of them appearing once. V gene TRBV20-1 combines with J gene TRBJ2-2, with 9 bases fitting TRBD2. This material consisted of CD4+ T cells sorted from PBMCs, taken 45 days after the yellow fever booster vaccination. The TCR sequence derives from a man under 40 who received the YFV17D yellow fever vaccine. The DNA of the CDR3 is TGCAGTGCTCTCAGCGGGAGGTCGACCGGGGAGCTGTTTTTT. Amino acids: CSALSGRSTGELFF.